Below are 27 T cell receptor beta chains sequenced from a single sample in a study of T cell responses to AZD1222 COVID-19 vaccine. Repertoires were generated with immunoSEQ multiplex PCR, while TCRdb's copy carries only in-frame clones and drops some. Among about 79,000 clones listed, 80% were seen once. The source was peripheral blood, collected on day 0 of AZD1222 vaccination. The receptors here all came from an adult in good health.

The gene calls are TRBV5-1 and TRBJ2-7, with D hard to call. V was clipped by 4 bases and J by 3 bases, with 8 bases between them. Germline CDR1 reads SGHRS; CDR2 reads YFSETQ. This CDR3 comprises 12 residues. CDR3 sequence: CASSPTDYEQYF. CDR3 in DNA: TGCGCCAGCAGCCCAACCGACTACGAGCAGTACTTC.

This clone was seen only a few times. The chain carries TRBV19 and TRBJ2-7, with TRBD1 identical over 8 bases. Germline V gene lookup returns CDR1 LNHDA and CDR2 SQIVND (reference sequence). CDR3 length equals 14 residues. V was pared by 6 bases and J by 3 bases, with 7 bases of the junction left unmatched. The DNA of the CDR3 is TGTGCCAGTAGCGCCGGGACAGGCTTCTACGAGCAGTACTTC. Translating gives CASSAGTGFYEQYF.

This chain links TRBV7-9 with TRBJ2-5, with 7 bases fitting TRBD1. Per germline, CDR1 SEHNR and CDR2 FQNEAQ (reference sequence). V was clipped by 1 base and J by 5 bases; unmatched bases: 4. The CDR3 spans 14 residues. CDR3 coding DNA: TGTGCCAGCAGCTTAGGACAGGGCCTTGAGACCCAGTACTTC. It is translated as CASSLGQGLETQYF.

CDR3 nucleotides: TGTGCCAGCAGCTTATATCCCTTTGAGCAGTTCTTC. Its translation: CASSLYPFEQFF. This chain links TRBV7-2 with TRBJ2-1; no clear D. With 2 bases removed from V and 9 bases from J, the gap between germline ends came to 8 bases. The CDR3 contains 12 residues. Germline V CDR1 and CDR2: SGHTA, FQGNSA.

The count of this clone is one. J is TRBJ2-3 and V is TRBV6-1, with D perhaps matching TRBD2 (5 bases). Trimming cost V 6 bases and J 1 base, with 11 bases left between them. CDR3 size: 14 residues. From germline, CDR1 is MNHNS and CDR2 SASEGT. CDR3 amino acids: CASRPTRGTDTQYF. DNA for the CDR3: TGTGCCAGCAGGCCCACTAGGGGCACAGATACGCAGTATTTT.

V usage is TRBV5-1 and J usage is TRBJ1-2; TRBD1 matches 9 bases. Germline V gene data show CDR1 as SGHRS and CDR2 as YFSETQ. Losses at the gene ends were 4 bases for V and 14 bases for J; bases not matched to a gene: 12. The CDR3 is 13 residues long. The CDR3 is CASSRSDRGSSTF. The CDR3 region has the DNA TGCGCCAGCAGCCGATCGGACAGGGGTTCGAGTACCTTC.

This clone was picked up a small number of times. The V gene is TRBV2, the J gene TRBJ2-2; D remains unclear. The V gene lost 2 bases and the J gene lost 1 base, with 5 bases spanning the gap. Germline CDR1 SNHLY, CDR2 FYNNEI. CDR3 length equals 14 residues. The CDR3 DNA follows: TGTGCCAGCAGTGAATCGGAGAACACCGGGGAGCTGTTTTTT. Translated, it gives CASSESENTGELFF.

In its sample, this clone was seen a few times. The chain recombines TRBV5-5 with TRBJ1-2; D is undetermined. The CDR3 has 12 amino acids. V gave up 3 bases and J gave up 8 bases, with 11 bases separating them. Germline CDR1 reads SGHKS; CDR2 reads YYEKEE (reference sequence). This CDR3 is CASSSEAWGYTF. As DNA, the CDR3 is TGTGCCAGCAGCTCCGAAGCGTGGGGCTACACCTTC.

The chain recombines TRBV27 with TRBJ1-1; D call uncertain. V was trimmed by 1 base and J by 2 bases, leaving 8 bases between them. From germline, CDR1 is MNHEY and CDR2 SMNVEV (reference sequence). The CDR3 extends over 14 amino acids. The DNA for the CDR3 is TGTGCCAGCAGTTTATGGGTCGATAACACTGAAGCTTTCTTT. Translation gives CASSLWVDNTEAFF.

The DNA of the CDR3 is TGCGCCAGCAGCCTTCGGACAGGGGGACTCTACGAGCAGTACTTC. Encoded protein: CASSLRTGGLYEQYF. The genes are TRBV4-1 and TRBJ2-7; 10 bases line up with TRBD1. CDR1 is MGHRA and CDR2 is YSYEKL in the germline V gene. Germline trimming cut 4 bases from V and 3 bases from J; bases unmatched to any gene: 6. The CDR3 spans 15 residues.

V gene TRBV25-1 combines with J gene TRBJ2-1; 9 nucleotides line up with TRBD1. Unmatched junction bases numbered 13, after V lost 2 bases and J lost 8 bases. Germline assignment: CDR1 MGHDK and CDR2 SYGVNS. CDR3 length equals 17 residues. This CDR3 is CASSEPPPGQGFDEQFF. The CDR3 DNA sequence: TGTGCCAGCAGTGAACCCCCCCCGGGACAGGGATTCGATGAGCAGTTCTTC.

The chain is built from TRBV6-5 and TRBJ1-1; D is uncertain. V was shortened by 5 bases and J by 3 bases, with 10 bases between the two germline ends. The CDR3 contains 13 residues. Germline V gene sequence: CDR1 MNHEY, CDR2 SVGAGI. The CDR3 region is CASSPPQDTEAFF. CDR3 bases: TGTGCCAGCAGTCCCCCGCAGGACACTGAAGCTTTCTTT.

This chain uses TRBV5-8 with TRBJ2-3; D may match TRBD1 or TRBD2 (7 bases each). Germline V gene sequence: CDR1 SGHTS, CDR2 YDEGEE. V was clipped by 2 bases and J by 5 bases, with 18 bases between them. This CDR3 is 16 amino acids long. CDR3 bases: TGTGCCAGCAGCTTAACAGGGGCCCGGACTAGAGATACGCAGTATTTT. It specifies CASSLTGARTRDTQYF.

This clone showed up just a few times. The CDR3 DNA is TGTGCCAGCAGTTACGGCAGCTCTGGAAACACCATATATTTT. It specifies CASSYGSSGNTIYF. The chain recombines TRBV6-5 with TRBJ1-3; D is unresolved. The CDR3 contains 14 residues. The V end lost 2 bases, the J end lost 0 bases, and 5 bases lay between the germline ends. Per the germline V gene, CDR1 is MNHEY and CDR2 is SVGAGI.

CDR3 coding DNA: TGTGCCAGCAGCCTAGACAGATGGGAGACCCAGTACTTC. It yields the protein CASSLDRWETQYF. The chain has TRBV5-8 and TRBJ2-5; a weak D match, TRBD1 (5 bases). The CDR3 length is 13 residues. The germline V and J ends were trimmed by 4 bases and 5 bases, with 12 bases remaining between them. The germline V gene has CDR1 SGHTS and CDR2 YDEGEE.

This chain connects TRBV6-6 to TRBJ2-5; D remains ambiguous. V lost 0 bases to trimming and J lost 2 bases, with 13 bases between them. Germline CDR1 reads MNHNY; CDR2 reads SVGAGI (reference sequence). This CDR3 has 16 amino acids. CDR3 protein: CASSYSSESPQETQYF. The CDR3 DNA is TGTGCCAGCAGTTACTCGTCAGAATCTCCGCAAGAGACCCAGTACTTC.

This chain joins TRBV19 and TRBJ1-2; D ambiguous. This CDR3 has 14 amino acids. V lost 7 bases and J lost 6, with 18 bases in between. Germline V gives CDR1 LNHDA, CDR2 SQIVND (reference sequence). In nucleotides, the CDR3 is TGTGCCAGTAATTTAGCGGTTTCGACTGATGGCTACACCTTC. Protein: CASNLAVSTDGYTF.

Only one count was recorded for this clone. The rearrangement uses TRBV16 and TRBJ1-1; the D gene is possibly TRBD1 (5 bases). Germline V gene data show CDR1 as KGHSY and CDR2 as FQNENV. Deletions cut 2 bases from V and 1 base from J, with 14 bases between. The CDR3 is 16 amino acids. The CDR3 DNA is TGTGCCAGCAGCCAAGCAGTCGGGACGGGGAACACTGAAGCTTTCTTT. Its translation: CASSQAVGTGNTEAFF. Together with reference TRBV16 and TRBJ1-1, the CDR3 gives the full variable domain: GEEVAQTPKHLVRGEGQKAKLYCAPIKGHSYVFWYQQVLKNEFKFLISFQNENVFDETGMPKERFSAKCLPNSPCSLEIQATKLEDSAVYFCASSQAVGTGNTEAFFGQGTRLTVV.

The V and J genes are TRBV24-1 and TRBJ1-5, with D maybe TRBD1 (6 bases). Germline V gene sequence: CDR1 KGHDR, CDR2 SFDVKD. Between the trimmed V and J ends, which lost 5 bases and 8 bases, there was a span of 12 bases. The CDR3 runs to 13 residues. The CDR3 protein is CATSGGGWEPQHF. The CDR3 DNA is TGTGCCACCAGTGGAGGGGGATGGGAGCCCCAGCATTTT.

The genes are TRBV5-4 and TRBJ1-6, with D possibly matching TRBD1 (5 bases). V was pared by 4 bases and J by 9 bases, with 11 bases between. Germline lookup yields CDR1 SGHNT and CDR2 YYREEE (reference sequence). This CDR3 spans 13 amino acids. The CDR3 nucleotides read TGTGCCAGCAGCCCTCGGGGGGTTTCACCCCTCCACTTT. Translation: CASSPRGVSPLHF.

The gene calls are TRBV3-1 (or the pseudogene TRBV3-2) and TRBJ1-3; D remains unclear. Germline values: CDR1 LGHDT, CDR2 YNNKEL (reference sequence). Trimming pared 3 bases from V and 5 bases from J, leaving 2 bases between. The CDR3 is made up of 11 amino acids. Here the CDR3 DNA reads TGTGCCAGCAGCCAGAGAAACACCATATATTTT. It yields the protein CASSQRNTIYF.

CDR3 protein: CASSQGTGGREQYF. The CDR3 DNA follows: TGTGCCAGCTCTCAGGGGACAGGGGGTCGCGAGCAGTACTTC. The chain recombines TRBV19 with TRBJ2-7; 11 nucleotides agree with TRBD1. This CDR3 has 14 amino acids. The trim removed 9 bases at V and 6 bases at J, leaving 10 bases unmatched. Germline V gene lookup returns CDR1 LNHDA and CDR2 SQIVND (reference sequence).

The chain employs TRBV7-2 and TRBJ1-1, with D unclear. Germline V gene data show CDR1 as SGHTA and CDR2 as FQGNSA. The germline V and J ends were trimmed by 5 bases and 1 base, with 8 bases remaining between them. This CDR3 is 13 amino acids long. The CDR3 nucleotides read TGTGCCAGCAGCCCCCCATGGAACACTGAAGCTTTCTTT. Translated: CASSPPWNTEAFF.

This clone was recorded a few times. V is TRBV6-1 and J is TRBJ2-5; D call uncertain. Trimming removed 0 bases from V and 2 bases from J, with 13 bases in between. This CDR3 has 16 residues. Germline V gene sequence: CDR1 MNHNS, CDR2 SASEGT. CDR3 in amino acids: CASSEALGVLQETQYF. CDR3 DNA: TGTGCCAGCAGTGAAGCTTTGGGCGTACTTCAAGAGACCCAGTACTTC.

This clone was seen only a few times. The chain combines TRBV7-8 with TRBJ1-6; 7 nucleotides agree with TRBD1. The CDR3 consists of 16 residues. Germline CDR1 reads SGHVS; CDR2 reads FQNEAQ. V was pared by 5 bases and J by 6 bases, with 10 bases of the junction left unmatched. CDR3 sequence reads: CASSKDRLGGNSPLHF. For the CDR3, the DNA is TGTGCCAGCAGCAAGGACAGGCTGGGTGGTAATTCACCCCTCCACTTT.

The chain combines TRBV6-6 with TRBJ2-7, with 9 positions matching TRBD2. Losses at the gene ends were 0 bases for V and 5 bases for J; bases not matched to a gene: 8. CDR1 is MNHNY and CDR2 is SVGAGI in the germline V gene (reference sequence). This CDR3 is built from 16 residues. Here the CDR3 reads CASSYSILAGSDEQYF. The CDR3 DNA reads TGTGCCAGCAGTTACTCGATCCTAGCGGGATCGGACGAGCAGTACTTC.

The chain carries TRBV3-1 (or the pseudogene TRBV3-2) and TRBJ2-2, with TRBD2 identical over 8 bases. CDR1 and CDR2 from the germline V gene are LGHDT and YNNKEL (reference sequence). Germline trimming cut 0 bases from V and 1 base from J; bases unmatched to any gene: 1. The CDR3 is 16 residues long. The CDR3 is CASSQEAGGNTGELFF. The CDR3 DNA reads as TGTGCCAGCAGCCAAGAGGCGGGAGGGAACACCGGGGAGCTGTTTTTT.